The 13 T cell receptor beta chains listed next were all sequenced from one sample in a study of cytomegalovirus exposure and HLA in healthy donors. The PCR employed 60 Vbeta primers together with 13 Jbeta primers. Clones were read by immunoSEQ multiplex PCR, and TCRdb kept only the in-frame ones, dropping some. The table includes 85,000 to 130,000 clones, around 83% detected once. The sequenced material came from PBMCs. The receptor source for this set is a woman younger than 30 in good health and CMV-seronegative.

The chain carries TRBV7-6 and TRBJ2-1, with 11 bases matching TRBD2. The CDR3 has 16 amino acids. The germline V gene has CDR1 SGHVS and CDR2 FNYEAQ. The V and J ends lost 0 bases and 7 bases, in that order; junction bases with no gene match: 5. The CDR3 is CASSLAPTSGINEQFF. The CDR3 DNA reads as TGTGCCAGCAGCTTAGCCCCGACTAGCGGGATTAATGAGCAGTTCTTC.

This clone was observed once. This chain links TRBV19 with TRBJ2-3, with 11 bases that match TRBD2. With 6 bases clipped from V and 4 bases from J, the junction kept 6 bases outside the gene matches. CDR1 is LNHDA, CDR2 SQIVND, per germline (reference sequence). CDR3 length: 15 residues. The CDR3 spells CASRGLAALADTQYF. For the CDR3, the DNA is TGTGCCAGTAGGGGACTAGCGGCGCTAGCAGATACGCAGTATTTT. Variable domain in full (rest from reference TRBV19 and TRBJ2-3): DGGITQSPKYLFRKEGQNVTLSCEQNLNHDAMYWYRQDPGQGLRLIYYSQIVNDFQKGDIAEGYSVSREKKESFPLTVTSAQKNPTAFYLCASRGLAALADTQYFGPGTRLTVL.

The chain employs TRBV7-2 and TRBJ2-3; 13 nucleotides agree with TRBD2. The CDR3 has 15 residues. With 5 bases clipped from V and 6 bases from J, the junction kept 5 bases outside the gene matches. The germline CDR1 and CDR2 sequences are SGHTA and FQGNSA. The CDR3 loop is CASSRGLAGEDTQYF. The CDR3 nucleotides read TGTGCCAGCAGCCGTGGACTAGCGGGGGAGGATACGCAGTATTTT.

The gene calls are TRBV6-5 and TRBJ1-2, with TRBD1 identical over 8 bases. CDR1 is MNHEY and CDR2 is SVGAGI in the germline V gene. The J segment lost 5 bases and the V segment lost 6 bases, leaving 11 bases of the junction unmatched. CDR3 size: 15 residues. The CDR3 DNA follows: TGTGCCAGCAGGGAAAGACAGGGGAGGGTTTATGGCTACACCTTC. Its protein is CASRERQGRVYGYTF.

This clone was detected only once. The genes are TRBV2 and TRBJ2-3; tentatively, D is TRBD1 (5 bases). The CDR3 contains 14 residues. Germline values: CDR1 SNHLY, CDR2 FYNNEI. V lost 5 bases, J lost 1 base, and 10 bases lay in between. CDR3 sequence: CASSSGRGTDTQYF. The DNA of the CDR3 is TGTGCCAGCAGTTCTGGCAGGGGCACAGATACGCAGTATTTT.

As DNA, the CDR3 is TGTGCCAGCAGTGAATCCGAAAAGCGCAGCACAGATACGCAGTATTTT. It specifies CASSESEKRSTDTQYF. The gene calls are TRBV2 and TRBJ2-3, with D hard to call. Trimming left V 2 bases short and J 0 bases short, with 12 bases between. CDR1 is SNHLY and CDR2 is FYNNEI in the germline V gene. The CDR3 extends over 16 amino acids.

The chain employs TRBV6-6 and TRBJ2-5; 9 bases fit TRBD1. The assigned J gene may be wrong: the sequence end matches TRBJ2-7 better. Germline CDR1 reads MNHNY; CDR2 reads SVGAGI (reference sequence). The CDR3 sequence is 16 residues long. This CDR3 is CASSTRDRAQPVEQYF. CDR3 in DNA: TGTGCCAGCAGCACCAGGGACAGGGCCCAACCGGTCGAGCAGTACTTC.

The chain combines TRBV30 with TRBJ1-3; D is ambiguous. CDR3 length: 12 amino acids. Deletions cut 4 bases from V and 5 bases from J, with 9 bases between. Germline V CDR1 and CDR2: GTSNPN, SVGIG (reference sequence). The CDR3 spells CAWTLMRNTIYF. In nucleotides, the CDR3 is TGTGCCTGGACACTCATGCGAAACACCATATATTTT.

The chain recombines TRBV7-3 with TRBJ2-1, with D unresolved. CDR3 length equals 15 residues. Per the germline V gene, CDR1 is SGHTA and CDR2 is FQGTGA. Trimming took 5 bases from V and 0 from J, leaving 11 bases between them. Here the CDR3 DNA reads TGTGCCAGCAGCCCCGTCGTTCGCTCCTACAATGAGCAGTTCTTC. This sequence encodes CASSPVVRSYNEQFF.

J is TRBJ2-1 and V is TRBV6-5, with TRBD1 matching 8 bases. Germline lookup yields CDR1 MNHEY and CDR2 SVGAGI. The CDR3 has 14 residues. V shed 3 bases and J 6 bases; nucleotides not matched to a gene: 4. For the CDR3, the DNA is TGTGCCAGCAGTTATACCACAGGGGGCAATGAGCAGTTCTTC. Its translation: CASSYTTGGNEQFF.

The chain combines TRBV27 with TRBJ2-2; D uncertain. Trimming shortened V by 5 bases and J by 2 bases, and 9 bases separated the two germline ends. In germline, CDR1 is MNHEY, CDR2 SMNVEV (reference sequence). The CDR3 has 14 residues. DNA for the CDR3: TGTGCCAGCAGTCTATTAGTTAACACCGGGGAGCTGTTTTTT. Its translation is CASSLLVNTGELFF.

Only one count was recorded for this clone. The V and J genes are TRBV5-1 and TRBJ2-1, with TRBD2 matching over 7 bases. The germline V gene encodes CDR1 SGHRS and CDR2 YFSETQ. The CDR3 spans 15 residues. J gave up 6 bases and V 0 bases, and 6 bases lay outside the gene matches. The CDR3 sequence: CASSLESSGGNEQFF. For the CDR3, the DNA is TGCGCCAGCAGCTTGGAGTCTAGCGGCGGCAATGAGCAGTTCTTC.

V and J are TRBV5-4 and TRBJ2-1, with 8 bases matching TRBD2. The germline gives CDR1 SGHNT, CDR2 YYREEE (reference sequence). V shed 1 base and J 3 bases; nucleotides not matched to a gene: 12. This CDR3 has 18 amino acids. The CDR3 spells CASSLFPREREIYNEQFF. The CDR3 DNA follows: TGTGCCAGCAGCTTGTTCCCCCGTGAGCGGGAGATCTACAATGAGCAGTTCTTC.